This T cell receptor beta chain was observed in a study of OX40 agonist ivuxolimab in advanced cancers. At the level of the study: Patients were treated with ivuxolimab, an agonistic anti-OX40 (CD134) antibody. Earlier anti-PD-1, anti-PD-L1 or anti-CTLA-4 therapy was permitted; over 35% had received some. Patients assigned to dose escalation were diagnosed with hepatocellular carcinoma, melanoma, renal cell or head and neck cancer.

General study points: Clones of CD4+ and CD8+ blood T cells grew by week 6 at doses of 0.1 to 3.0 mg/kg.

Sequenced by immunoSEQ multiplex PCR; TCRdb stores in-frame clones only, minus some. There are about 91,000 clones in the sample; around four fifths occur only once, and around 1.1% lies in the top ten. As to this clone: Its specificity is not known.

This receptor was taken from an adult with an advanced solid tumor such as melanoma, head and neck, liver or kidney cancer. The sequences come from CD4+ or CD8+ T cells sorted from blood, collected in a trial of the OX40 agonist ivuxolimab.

The CDR3 nucleotides are TGTGCCAGCAGCTTAAGGGGGGAGACCCAGTACTTC. Its translation: CASSLRGETQYF. This chain links TRBV7-2 with TRBJ2-5, with TRBD1 as a possible D gene (6 bases). V lost 2 bases and J 5 bases, leaving 6 bases between the germline ends. The germline CDR1 and CDR2 sequences are SGHTA and FQGNSA. This CDR3 region has 12 residues.